The 26 T cell receptor beta chains below all came from one sample that was sequenced in a study of blood T cell repertoires in COVID-19. Some clones are missing from TCRdb's copy, which holds only in-frame ones; the method was immunoSEQ multiplex PCR. The sample has roughly 400,000 clones; around nine tenths are singletons. Material for sequencing was PBMCs or T cells enriched from blood (not recorded which). The receptor set was obtained from a woman in her forties or fifties who had recovered from COVID-19.

The chain uses TRBV3-1 (or the pseudogene TRBV3-2) and TRBJ2-2, with TRBD2 matching 11 bases. Looked up from germline, CDR1 is LGHDT and CDR2 is YNNKEL (reference sequence). This CDR3 has 15 amino acids. Trimming cost V 1 base and J 5 bases; bases outside gene matches: 0. The CDR3 protein is CASSQVAGGTGELFF. The CDR3, as DNA: TGTGCCAGCAGCCAAGTAGCGGGGGGGACCGGGGAGCTGTTTTTT.

This chain links TRBV28 with TRBJ2-1, with 10 bases that match TRBD2. Germline loops: CDR1 MDHEN, CDR2 SYDVKM. The CDR3 runs 16 residues. The J segment lost 2 bases and the V segment lost 7 bases, leaving 8 bases of the junction unmatched. The CDR3 protein is CASTSGGQGTYNEQFF. The CDR3 DNA follows: TGTGCCAGCACTAGCGGGGGCCAGGGTACCTACAATGAGCAGTTCTTC.

The rearrangement links TRBV2 to TRBJ2-2; 11 bases line up with TRBD2. After removal of 7 bases from V and 3 bases from J, the junction contained 1 base not matched to a gene. This CDR3 region has 14 residues. The germline V gene has CDR1 SNHLY and CDR2 FYNNEI. The CDR3 DNA follows: TGTGCCAGCATGGGACTAGCGGACACCGGGGAGCTGTTTTTT. Amino acids: CASMGLADTGELFF. Full variable domain (missing parts from reference TRBV2 and TRBJ2-2): EPEVTQTPSHQVTQMGQEVILRCVPISNHLYFYWYRQILGQKVEFLVSFYNNEISEKSEIFDDQFSVERPDGSNFTLKIRSTKLEDSAMYFCASMGLADTGELFFGEGSRLTVL.

The V call is TRBV11-2, the J call TRBJ1-2, with D tentatively TRBD1 (6 bases). V lost 5 bases to trimming and J lost 5 bases, with 15 bases between them. The CDR3 loop spans 14 amino acids. Germline assignment: CDR1 SGHAT and CDR2 FQNNGV. CDR3 region: CASSPGGTLYGYTF. As DNA, the CDR3 is TGTGCCAGCAGCCCGGGGGGGACATTATATGGCTACACCTTC.

The CDR3 sequence: CASSSGVGGIFGETQYF. In DNA form, the CDR3 reads TGTGCCAGCAGCTCAGGGGTCGGAGGAATCTTCGGAGAGACCCAGTACTTC. The chain carries TRBV7-2 and TRBJ2-5; TRBD1 is a possible D gene (6 bases). The germline CDR1 and CDR2 sequences are SGHTA and FQGNSA. The V end was cut by 4 bases, the J end by 4 bases, with 22 bases between. The CDR3 is made up of 17 amino acids.

This clone has more than one count but fewer than ten. The rearrangement uses TRBV30 and TRBJ2-7; 7 nucleotides match TRBD1. V gave up 0 bases and J gave up 4 bases; unmatched junction bases: 9. Germline V CDR1 and CDR2: GTSNPN, SVGIG (reference sequence). The CDR3 sequence is 15 residues long. The CDR3 region is CAWSVLQGIPYEQYF. The CDR3 DNA sequence: TGTGCCTGGAGTGTACTACAGGGGATACCTTACGAGCAGTACTTC.

This chain links TRBV4-2 with TRBJ1-2; 8 bases map to TRBD1. CDR3 length equals 20 residues. V lost 2 bases and J lost 0; bases outside the gene matches: 17. Germline V gene sequence: CDR1 LGHNA, CDR2 YNFKEQ. The DNA of the CDR3 is TGTGCCAGCAGCCAACCTACTCTTTGGACAGGGAGTCAAGCTAACTATGGCTACACCTTC. Translation: CASSQPTLWTGSQANYGYTF.

As regards this clone: One end of the junction varies from germline; a read error may be responsible. The chain has TRBV28 and TRBJ2-7; maybe TRBD1 (6 bases). The V gene's germline CDR1 is MDHEN and CDR2 SYDVKM. The CDR3 extends over 14 amino acids. CDR3 sequence (DNA): TGTGCCAGCAGCTTATTTCAGGGGTCCTACGAGCAGTACTTC. As protein: CASSLFQGSYEQYF.

J is TRBJ1-2 and V is TRBV12-3 or TRBV12-4; no definite D call. There are 13 residues in the CDR3. V lost 10 bases to trimming and J lost 7 bases, with 19 bases between them. CDR3 sequence reads: CATSGGGESGYTF. The CDR3 DNA follows: TGTGCCACCTCAGGCGGAGGCGAGTCTGGCTACACCTTC.

With regard to this clone: Other DNA variants within this sample encode the same CDR3. CDR3 coding DNA: TGCGCCAGCAGCCGGCAGGGTTGGGATGGCTACACCTTC. Protein product: CASSRQGWDGYTF. The rearrangement links TRBV5-1 to TRBJ1-2; TRBD1 is a possible D gene (5 bases). CDR3 length: 13 residues. With 4 bases removed from V and 6 bases from J, the gap between germline ends came to 13 bases. Germline assignment: CDR1 SGHRS and CDR2 YFSETQ.

The chain links TRBV3-1 (or the pseudogene TRBV3-2) to TRBJ1-2; tentatively, D is TRBD1 (5 bases). This CDR3 contains 19 residues. V lost 3 bases, J lost 2 bases, and 25 bases lay in between. CDR1 and CDR2 (germline): LGHDT, YNNKEL (reference sequence). DNA of the CDR3: TGTGCCAGCAGCCACGATATCCGAAAAAAGACAGACCGCAACTATGGCTACACCTTC. It encodes CASSHDIRKKTDRNYGYTF.

The DNA for the CDR3 is TGTGCCAGCAGTTACTCCTCGGGGGATCAGCCCCAGCATTTT. Its protein product is CASSYSSGDQPQHF. The J gene is TRBJ1-5, the V gene TRBV6-5; D perhaps matches TRBD1 (5 bases). Trimming removed 0 bases from V and 5 bases from J, with 8 bases in between. This CDR3 is built from 14 residues. Germline V gene lookup returns CDR1 MNHEY and CDR2 SVGAGI.

The chain uses TRBV5-6 and TRBJ1-3; the D gene is possibly TRBD1 (6 bases). Germline CDR1 reads SGHDT; CDR2 reads YYEEEE. Deletions cut 2 bases from V and 2 bases from J, with 14 bases between. CDR3 length equals 16 residues. This CDR3 is CASSLQGAAAGNTIYF. The CDR3 DNA reads as TGTGCCAGCAGCTTACAGGGCGCCGCGGCTGGAAACACCATATATTTT.

This chain uses TRBV12-3 or TRBV12-4 with TRBJ1-2; D unclear. V lost 6 bases and J 2 bases, leaving 10 bases between the germline ends. The CDR3 length is 13 residues. CDR3 DNA sequence: TGTGCCAGCAGATCGACAACAAACTATGGCTACACCTTC. Protein product: CASRSTTNYGYTF.

V usage is TRBV5-6 and J usage is TRBJ1-5; D uncertain. The CDR3 is 14 amino acids. Germline lookup yields CDR1 SGHDT and CDR2 YYEEEE. Between the trimmed V and J ends, which lost 4 bases and 5 bases, there was a span of 13 bases. The CDR3 DNA follows: TGTGCCAGCAGCCCAAGAAGAGCATATCAGCCCCAGCATTTT. The encoded protein is CASSPRRAYQPQHF.

The gene calls are TRBV15 and TRBJ1-2; possibly TRBD1 for D (6 bases). V dropped 3 bases and J dropped 7 bases, with 12 bases sitting between them. The CDR3 is made up of 13 amino acids. CDR1 and CDR2 from the germline V gene are LNHNV and YYDKDF (reference sequence). The CDR3 coding sequence is TGTGCCACCAGCAGGGACAGCGGTCGTGGCTACACCTTC. It translates to CATSRDSGRGYTF.

As to this clone: Within the sample, other DNA sequences also encode this same CDR3. The chain has TRBV6-5 and TRBJ1-1; 7 nucleotides align to TRBD1. Germline CDR1 is MNHEY and CDR2 is SVGAGI. Trimming cost V 8 bases and J 4 bases; bases outside gene matches: 7. The CDR3 covers 13 residues. The CDR3 sequence is CASRRGLGTEAFF. CDR3 coding DNA: TGTGCCAGCCGGAGGGGGCTCGGCACTGAAGCTTTCTTT.

The chain employs TRBV27 and TRBJ2-3; 7 nucleotides agree with TRBD1. The CDR3 length is 16 residues. The V and J ends lost 6 bases and 3 bases, in that order; junction bases with no gene match: 12. Germline loops: CDR1 MNHEY, CDR2 SMNVEV (reference sequence). This CDR3 reads CASRTYRGRETDTQYF. CDR3 coding DNA: TGTGCCAGCAGGACTTACAGGGGAAGGGAGACAGATACGCAGTATTTT.

The chain couples TRBV18 to TRBJ2-1; D gene uncertain. The CDR3 sequence is 16 residues long. V lost 0 bases to trimming and J lost 2 bases, with 11 bases between them. Germline V lookup: CDR1 KGHSH, CDR2 LQKENI. CDR3 in amino acids: CASSPPVPSAYNEQFF. The CDR3 DNA reads TGTGCCAGCTCACCACCGGTCCCCAGCGCCTACAATGAGCAGTTCTTC.

V gene TRBV11-2 combines with J gene TRBJ1-2; D perhaps matches TRBD1 (6 bases). Trimming took off 3 bases at V and 8 bases at J, with 10 bases between the two ends. The germline V gene has CDR1 SGHAT and CDR2 FQNNGV. The CDR3 covers 12 residues. The CDR3 loop is CASSFWGGGYTF. CDR3 in DNA: TGTGCCAGCAGCTTCTGGGGGGGCGGCTACACCTTC.

The V and J genes are TRBV6-2 or TRBV6-3 and TRBJ2-7; 7 bases are a match to TRBD1. With V trimmed by 4 bases and J by 0 bases, 6 bases remained unmatched. The CDR3 consists of 15 residues. From germline, CDR1 is MNHEY and CDR2 SVGEGT. The CDR3 bases are TGTGCCAGCAGTTCCGGGACAGTGACCTCCTACGAGCAGTACTTC. Translating gives CASSSGTVTSYEQYF.

Written as DNA, the CDR3 is TGTGCCAGCAGCTTGTCGAGACAGGGGTACGGCTACACCTTC. It yields the protein CASSLSRQGYGYTF. V usage is TRBV5-4 and J usage is TRBJ1-2; the match to TRBD1 covers 8 bases. In germline, CDR1 is SGHNT, CDR2 YYREEE (reference sequence). J lost 8 bases, V lost 1 base, and 7 bases had no gene match. The CDR3 totals 14 residues.

The V call is TRBV6-1, the J call TRBJ1-1; tentative D call: TRBD1 (5 bases). The germline V and J ends were trimmed by 2 bases and 4 bases, with 17 bases remaining between them. The CDR3 contains 16 residues. Germline V lookup: CDR1 MNHNS, CDR2 SASEGT. The chain's CDR3 is CASSEPGGAEGTEAFF. CDR3 sequence (DNA): TGTGCCAGCAGTGAACCGGGGGGAGCCGAGGGCACTGAAGCTTTCTTT.

The chain is built from TRBV6-5 and TRBJ2-2, with a possible D match to TRBD1 (6 bases). Germline lookup yields CDR1 MNHEY and CDR2 SVGAGI. Trimming stripped 6 bases from V and 4 bases from J, with 15 bases between. The CDR3 is 15 residues long. The CDR3 reads CASSLETGSTGELFF. In DNA, the CDR3 is TGTGCCAGCAGCCTCGAAACAGGGTCCACCGGGGAGCTGTTTTTT.

The rearrangement joins TRBV6-2 or TRBV6-3 to TRBJ2-1; D is perhaps TRBD2 (6 bases). V was trimmed by 5 bases and J by 2 bases, leaving 13 bases between them. The V gene's germline CDR1 is MNHEY and CDR2 SVGEGT. The CDR3 covers 15 residues. The CDR3 region is CASSEGGSPYNEQFF. The CDR3 coding sequence is TGTGCCAGCAGTGAGGGAGGTAGCCCCTACAATGAGCAGTTCTTC.

The V gene is TRBV10-3, the J gene TRBJ2-2; the match to TRBD1 covers 10 bases. J gave up 2 bases and V 7 bases, and 7 bases lay outside the gene matches. Germline CDR1 reads ENHRY; CDR2 reads SYGVKD. The length of the CDR3 is 16 residues. CDR3 sequence: CAIKDRGSLNTGELFF. For the CDR3, the DNA is TGTGCCATCAAGGACAGGGGGTCGCTTAACACCGGGGAGCTGTTTTTT.